Each of the 2 T cell receptor beta chains below was sequenced from the same sample in a study of T cell responses to AZD1222 COVID-19 vaccine. Profiled with immunoSEQ multiplex PCR; TCRdb holds only in-frame clones, not every one. Altogether about 100,000 clones are present, about 89% being singletons, with the ten largest covering 4% to 4.5%. The sample consisted of peripheral blood, taken on day 0 of MenACWY control vaccination. These receptors were obtained from an adult in good health.

This clone was counted a few times. This rearrangement joins TRBV28 to TRBJ1-3, with 9 bases identical to TRBD1. The V gene's germline CDR1 is MDHEN and CDR2 SYDVKM. The V gene end was trimmed by 2 bases and the J gene end by 9 bases; junction bases not matched to a gene: 11. The CDR3 spans 16 residues. The CDR3 sequence: CASSLGTGTVFGTIYF. For the CDR3, the DNA is TGTGCCAGCAGTTTAGGGACAGGGACCGTCTTTGGCACCATATATTTT.

CDR3 region: CASSSGGPTNYGYTF. Written as DNA, the CDR3 is TGTGCCAGCAGCTCAGGGGGTCCGACAAACTATGGCTACACCTTC. The chain links TRBV7-3 to TRBJ1-2; 7 bases line up with TRBD1. The CDR3 consists of 15 residues. From germline, CDR1 is SGHTA and CDR2 FQGTGA. V trimming: 4 bases; J trimming: 2 bases; junction bases outside the gene matches: 7.